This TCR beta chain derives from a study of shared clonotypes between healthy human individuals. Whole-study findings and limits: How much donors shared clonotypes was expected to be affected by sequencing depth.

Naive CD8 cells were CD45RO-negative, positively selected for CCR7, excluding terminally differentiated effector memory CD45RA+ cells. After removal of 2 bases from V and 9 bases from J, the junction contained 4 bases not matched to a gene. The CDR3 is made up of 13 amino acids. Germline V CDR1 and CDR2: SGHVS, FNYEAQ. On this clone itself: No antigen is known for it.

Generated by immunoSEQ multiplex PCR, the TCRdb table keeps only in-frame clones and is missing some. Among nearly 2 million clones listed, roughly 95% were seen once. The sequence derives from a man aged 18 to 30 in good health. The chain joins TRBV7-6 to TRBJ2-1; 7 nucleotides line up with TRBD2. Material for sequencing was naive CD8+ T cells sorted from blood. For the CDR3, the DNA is TGTGCCAGCAGCTTACGGGTAGCGGGTGAGCAGTTCTTC. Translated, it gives CASSLRVAGEQFF.